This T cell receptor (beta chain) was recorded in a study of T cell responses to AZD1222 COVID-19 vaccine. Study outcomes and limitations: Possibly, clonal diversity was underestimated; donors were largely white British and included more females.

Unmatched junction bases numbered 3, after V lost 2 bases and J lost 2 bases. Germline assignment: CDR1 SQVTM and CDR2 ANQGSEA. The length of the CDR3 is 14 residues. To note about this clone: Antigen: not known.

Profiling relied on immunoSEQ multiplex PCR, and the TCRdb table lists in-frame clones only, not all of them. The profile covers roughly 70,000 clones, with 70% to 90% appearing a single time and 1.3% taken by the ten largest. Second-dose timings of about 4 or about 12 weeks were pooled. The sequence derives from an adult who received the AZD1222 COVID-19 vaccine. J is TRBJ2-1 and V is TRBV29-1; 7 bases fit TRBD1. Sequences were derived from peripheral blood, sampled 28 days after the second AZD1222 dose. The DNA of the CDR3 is TGCAGCGTTGAAACGCAGGGGGCCTACAATGAGCAGTTCTTC. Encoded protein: CSVETQGAYNEQFF.